Sequencing of this TCR beta chain was carried out in a study of shared clonotypes between healthy human individuals. General observations from the study: Generally, naive subsets came out with larger estimated richness than memory subsets.

With respect to this clone: What it binds is unknown.

It was across several immunoSEQ plates that each subset's genomic DNA was evenly split. Some clones are missing from TCRdb's copy, which holds only in-frame ones; the method was immunoSEQ multiplex PCR. The table records hundreds of thousands of clones, about 74% of them present only once. Unmatched junction bases numbered 12, after V lost 5 bases and J lost 3 bases. The CDR3 spans 17 residues. The germline V gene has CDR1 LNHDA and CDR2 SQIVND (reference sequence). None of the donors, who were healthy HIV-negative adults, had recently had acute infections or vaccinations. The sample was memory CD4+ T cells sorted from blood. Subset here: CD45RA-negative fraction. The TCR originated in a woman aged 25 to 45 in good health. The J gene is TRBJ2-3, the V gene TRBV19; TRBD1 matches 9 bases. As DNA, the CDR3 is TGTGCCAGTAGTTTCTCCACAGGGGGCGTAGGTACAGATACGCAGTATTTT. Translated: CASSFSTGGVGTDTQYF. The whole variable domain, remainder taken from reference TRBV19 and TRBJ2-3, is DGGITQSPKYLFRKEGQNVTLSCEQNLNHDAMYWYRQDPGQGLRLIYYSQIVNDFQKGDIAEGYSVSREKKESFPLTVTSAQKNPTAFYLCASSFSTGGVGTDTQYFGPGTRLTVL.